The 17 T cell receptor beta chains below were found in one sample sequenced in a study of technical replicates of blood from several donors. Data came from immunoSEQ multiplex PCR; TCRdb stores just in-frame clones and leaves some out. The sample records tens of thousands of clones, approximately 91% being singletons. What was sequenced was PBMCs. These receptors all come from a human donor in good health. Some clones in this sample may be carry-over from other donors' samples.

V usage is TRBV7-9 and J usage is TRBJ2-7, with D unresolved. Germline V lookup: CDR1 SEHNR, CDR2 FQNEAQ (reference sequence). Trimming took 5 bases from V and 0 from J, leaving 17 bases between them. CDR3 length: 16 amino acids. Here the CDR3 reads CASSPAGRQSSYEQYF. CDR3 nucleotide sequence: TGTGCCAGCAGCCCGGCTGGCAGGCAGAGCTCCTACGAGCAGTACTTC.

This chain links TRBV10-3 with TRBJ2-2, with 8 nucleotides matching TRBD2. CDR3 size: 15 residues. Trimming removed 5 bases from V and 1 base from J; junction bases left unmatched: 3. Germline CDR1 ENHRY, CDR2 SYGVKD. The CDR3 loop reads CAISPAGGNTGELFF. CDR3 coding DNA: TGTGCCATCAGTCCCGCGGGAGGGAACACCGGGGAGCTGTTTTTT.

In DNA form, the CDR3 reads TGTGCCAGCAGCTTTCTAACAGGATCGCAGTATTTT. This gives the protein CASSFLTGSQYF. The chain couples TRBV7-2 to TRBJ2-3, with a tentative D call TRBD1 (5 bases). Deletions cut 3 bases from V and 10 bases from J, with 11 bases between. CDR1 is SGHTA and CDR2 is FQGNSA in the germline V gene. The CDR3 contains 12 residues.

The chain joins TRBV13 to TRBJ2-1, with 9 nucleotides matching TRBD2. CDR1 is PRHDT and CDR2 is FYEKMQ in the germline V gene (reference sequence). J was trimmed by 6 bases and V by 5 bases; bases with no gene match: 11. This CDR3 has 16 residues. CDR3 DNA sequence: TGTGCCAGCAGCCGCGATAGCGGGAGTCTTATCAATGAGCAGTTCTTC. It is translated as CASSRDSGSLINEQFF.

Only one count was recorded for this clone. The chain is built from TRBV7-2 and TRBJ2-1; 8 bases agree with TRBD2. This CDR3 is built from 18 residues. V was clipped by 0 bases and J by 0 bases; unmatched bases: 7. Germline loops: CDR1 SGHTA, CDR2 FQGNSA. The CDR3 sequence: CASSLASPGLGSYNEQFF. The CDR3 nucleotides are TGTGCCAGCAGCTTAGCCTCCCCGGGACTAGGCTCCTACAATGAGCAGTTCTTC.

The chain couples TRBV2 to TRBJ2-7, with D possibly matching TRBD1 (6 bases). The V end lost 1 base, the J end lost 2 bases, and 9 bases lay between the germline ends. Germline-derived CDR1 and CDR2 are SNHLY and FYNNEI. This CDR3 is built from 14 residues. CDR3 sequence (DNA): TGTGCCAGCAGTGAAGGAACAGGGACCTACGAGCAGTACTTC. Encoded protein: CASSEGTGTYEQYF.

The rearrangement links TRBV19 to TRBJ2-1; 9 bases agree with TRBD2. The CDR3 is made up of 16 amino acids. The V gene's germline CDR1 is LNHDA and CDR2 SQIVND (reference sequence). Trimming at V came to 7 bases and at J to 1 base, leaving 8 bases not matched to a gene. The CDR3 bases are TGTGCCAGTAACTTAGCGGGAGCGAAATCCTACAATGAGCAGTTCTTC. Protein product: CASNLAGAKSYNEQFF.

This chain links TRBV6-5 with TRBJ2-7; 7 bases line up with TRBD2. Per germline, CDR1 MNHEY and CDR2 SVGAGI. V shed 0 bases and J 2 bases; nucleotides not matched to a gene: 4. This CDR3 is built from 15 residues. The CDR3 DNA is TGTGCCAGCAGTTACTCAGGGCGGGGGACCTACGAGCAGTACTTC. It is translated as CASSYSGRGTYEQYF.

The genes are TRBV5-4 and TRBJ1-4, with a tentative D call TRBD1 (6 bases). V gave up 4 bases and J gave up 8 bases, with 15 bases separating them. CDR1 and CDR2 (germline): SGHNT, YYREEE (reference sequence). The CDR3 runs to 14 residues. CDR3 protein: CASSDRYQGEKLFF. CDR3 DNA: TGTGCCAGCAGCGACAGGTACCAAGGGGAAAAACTGTTTTTT.

This clone came up once. CDR3 in DNA: TGTGCCAGCAGTTTTAGGGCCCGCAGGGGATTGGCCCTCGGGGCCAACGTCCTGACTTTC. This codes for CASSFRARRGLALGANVLTF. The rearrangement links TRBV27 to TRBJ2-6, with TRBD1 as a possible D gene (6 bases). This CDR3 has 20 residues. CDR1 and CDR2 from the germline V gene are MNHEY and SMNVEV (reference sequence). With 3 bases removed from V and 4 bases from J, the gap between germline ends came to 25 bases.

The rearrangement links TRBV7-8 to TRBJ2-2; the D gene is possibly TRBD2 (6 bases). CDR1 is SGHVS, CDR2 FQNEAQ, per germline. Trimming shortened V by 4 bases and J by 0 bases, and 6 bases separated the two germline ends. CDR3 length: 14 residues. This CDR3 reads CASSWDSNTGELFF. As DNA, the CDR3 is TGTGCCAGCAGCTGGGACTCGAACACCGGGGAGCTGTTTTTT.

The chain employs TRBV4-1 and TRBJ2-1; D remains unclear. CDR1 MGHRA and CDR2 YSYEKL come from the germline V gene. This CDR3 region has 12 residues. Trimming removed 3 bases at V and 6 bases at J, with 6 bases between. The DNA for the CDR3 is TGCGCCAGCAGCCATACTGGCAATGAGCAGTTCTTC. Protein product: CASSHTGNEQFF.

This clone was seen only once. This sequence joins TRBV27 and TRBJ2-7; 8 bases align to TRBD2. Per germline, CDR1 MNHEY and CDR2 SMNVEV (reference sequence). This CDR3 has 15 amino acids. Trimming at V came to 5 bases and at J to 0 bases, leaving 6 bases not matched to a gene. Here the CDR3 reads CASSTRLANSYEQYF. The CDR3 coding sequence is TGTGCCAGCAGTACCCGACTAGCGAACTCCTACGAGCAGTACTTC.

The chain is built from TRBV6-5 and TRBJ2-5; possible D gene TRBD2, 6 bases. This CDR3 has 14 residues. Trimming cost V 4 bases and J 2 bases, with 11 bases left between them. Germline CDR1 reads MNHEY; CDR2 reads SVGAGI. Here the CDR3 DNA reads TGTGCCAGCAGTTGGGGACTTTCACAAGAGACCCAGTACTTC. This translates into CASSWGLSQETQYF.

This rearrangement joins TRBV29-1 to TRBJ2-1, with D perhaps TRBD2 (6 bases). The germline V gene has CDR1 SQVTM and CDR2 ANQGSEA. The CDR3 covers 15 residues. V shed 4 bases and J shed 2 bases, with 15 bases lying between them. The chain's CDR3 is CSVGAAGRPYNEQFF. The CDR3 DNA sequence: TGCAGCGTTGGGGCGGCGGGGCGACCCTACAATGAGCAGTTCTTC.

The genes are TRBV27 and TRBJ2-7, with D unresolved. The CDR3 totals 14 residues. Germline CDR1 MNHEY, CDR2 SMNVEV (reference sequence). Trimming removed 7 bases from V and 0 bases from J, with 13 bases in between. CDR3 in amino acids: CASTSPGVSYEQYF. CDR3 bases: TGTGCCAGCACCTCACCGGGTGTCTCCTACGAGCAGTACTTC.

The chain uses TRBV5-5 and TRBJ1-1, with 7 bases aligning to TRBD1. Per the germline V gene, CDR1 is SGHKS and CDR2 is YYEKEE (reference sequence). The CDR3 totals 17 residues. The V and J ends lost 4 bases and 1 base, in that order; junction bases with no gene match: 13. CDR3: CASSPTGAGVRNTEAFF. DNA for the CDR3: TGTGCCAGCAGCCCTACAGGGGCAGGGGTGCGGAACACTGAAGCTTTCTTT.